The entry that follows covers one TCR beta chain sequence. Antigen unknown. The sample comes from a study of PD-1 blockade in classical Hodgkin lymphoma. CDR1 is SGHTA, CDR2 FQGTGA, per germline. There are 15 residues in the CDR3. V lost 4 bases and J lost 5; bases outside the gene matches: 7. With no exception, relapse followed autologous stem cell transplantation in all patients, and brentuximab vedotin exposure varied. General study results and limits: Newly diagnosed patients were reported to start with lower TCR diversity than healthy donors.

The assay was immunoSEQ multiplex PCR, and TCRdb's table has in-frame clones only and misses some. The sample holds 35,000 to 55,000 clones, under 75% seen once. V and J are TRBV7-3 and TRBJ2-3; 9 positions match TRBD1. This clonotype was obtained from a human donor with classical Hodgkin lymphoma. The input for sequencing was peripheral blood mononuclear cells (PBMCs), taken before the second cycle of nivolumab. This CDR3 is CASSSRDRALDTQYF. The CDR3 DNA reads TGTGCCAGCAGCTCCCGGGACAGGGCATTAGATACGCAGTATTTT.